This passage covers 6 T cell receptor beta chains from one sample sequenced in a study of breast tumors, draining lymph nodes, adjacent tissues. TCRdb called the multiplex PCR reads again in MiXCR, with one record for every CDR3 protein. This sample has fewer than 25,000 distinct CDR3 sequences, with 41% found just once. The material sequenced was breast tumor tissue. Source of these receptors: a female donor with breast cancer. Some clones in this sample may be carry-over from other donors' samples.

The chain couples TRBV2 to TRBJ2-3; D gene uncertain. Germline lookup yields CDR1 SNHLY and CDR2 FYNNEI. The V gene lost 6 bases and the J gene lost 0 bases, with 16 bases spanning the gap. The CDR3 contains 16 residues. CDR3 nucleotides: TGTGCCAGCAGCTCCCCGGATCGATCTAGCACAGATACGCAGTATTTT. It yields the protein CASSSPDRSSTDTQYF.

Many counts were recorded for this clonotype. A much larger clone differs by one base, so this may be a read error. The chain is built from TRBV20-1 and TRBJ2-7, with 7 bases lining up with TRBD1. CDR1 and CDR2 from the germline V gene are DFQATT and SNEGSKA (reference sequence). This CDR3 spans 14 amino acids. V shed 6 bases and J 6 bases; nucleotides not matched to a gene: 14. Here the CDR3 reads CSAMTAQGVSEQYF. The CDR3 nucleotides read TGCAGTGCCATGACTGCCCAGGGGGTTTCCGAGCAGTACTTC.

As regards this clonotype: The junction departs from the called germline gene at one end, perhaps through a read error. This chain uses TRBV7-2 with TRBJ2-7; the D gene is possibly TRBD2 (5 bases). The CDR3 runs 13 residues. In germline, CDR1 is SGHTA, CDR2 FQGNSA. The CDR3 nucleotides are TGTGCCAGCAGAATCGGACCTTACTACGACTATTGCTTC. Translating it yields CASRIGPYYDYCF. The variable domain in full, with the rest retrieved from reference TRBV7-2 and TRBJ2-7, is GAGVSQSPSNKVTEKGKDVELRCDPISGHTALYWYRQSLGQGLEFLIYFQGNSAPDKSGLPSDRFSAERTGGSVSTLTIQRTQQEDSAVYLCASRIGPYYDYCFGPGTRLTVT.

This clonotype showed up many times. One junction end does not reproduce the germline sequence, and a read error may be involved. This chain uses TRBV7-7 with TRBJ2-6; D remains ambiguous. The germline gives CDR1 SSHAT, CDR2 FNYEAQ (reference sequence). CDR3 length: 17 amino acids. CDR3 amino acids: CASSLAGSPSGANVLTF. Here the CDR3 DNA reads TGTGCTAGCAGCTTAGCAGGATCCCCCTCTGGGGCCAACGTCCTGACTTTC.

The V and J genes are TRBV2 and TRBJ1-2; the match to TRBD1 covers 8 bases. The V gene's germline CDR1 is SNHLY and CDR2 FYNNEI. The CDR3 is 15 residues long. Germline trimming cut 6 bases from V and 3 bases from J; bases unmatched to any gene: 9. In nucleotides, the CDR3 is TGTGCCAGCAGCAAAGGACAGGGAAGGGACTATGGCTACACCTTC. It yields the protein CASSKGQGRDYGYTF.

This clonotype was picked up many times. This chain joins TRBV7-6 and TRBJ2-7; D remains ambiguous. This CDR3 has 14 amino acids. V shed 2 bases and J shed 2 bases, with 10 bases lying between them. Germline V gene data show CDR1 as SGHVS and CDR2 as FNYEAQ. CDR3 residues: CASSLLSPTYEQYF. The CDR3 coding sequence is TGTGCCAGCAGCTTATTGTCACCTACCTACGAGCAGTACTTC.